This TCR beta chain comes out of a study of neurological immune-mediated disorders. A single run covered 15-18 subjects with over 190 million TCR-beta sequences. Each CDR3 protein gets one entry after TCRdb re-called the 5' RACE reads with MiXCR. There are about 45,000 distinct CDR3 sequences in the sample; 13% occur only once, and over 10% lies in the top ten. Described time point: longitudinal time-point 3. This clonotype was detected many times. At one boundary the junction diverges from the germline segment, which might be a read error. This CDR3 region has 12 residues. From germline, CDR1 is SGHTS and CDR2 YDEGEE.

The chain links TRBV5-8 to TRBJ1-2; weak D call: TRBD1 (5 bases). Sequenced material: PBMCs. The origin of this receptor is a man in his thirties or forties in good health. The CDR3, as DNA: TGTGCCAGCAGCTTGGTTGGGGGAACGCACGCCTTC. It codes for CASSLVGGTHAF.